This T cell receptor (beta chain) was sequenced during a study of long-term antiretroviral therapy in people with HIV (dated by TCRdb to between 2022 and 2023). The study in broad terms: The earliest samples were collected roughly a decade before the 2015 WHO recommendation for immediate ART, at a time when ART was usually postponed until CD4 counts fell. No cross-contamination during QIAcube processing turned up in test extractions that ran a monoclonal T-cell line alongside around 34 polyclonal samples. A total of 192 cryopreserved PBMC samples were contributed to the cohort by 30 adults with confirmed HIV infection, with samples collected serially over a mean of approximately six years (range 1-12). This retrospective serial study examined whether starting ART and sustained HIV suppression were associated with changes in the composition and diversity of the TRB repertoire in peripheral blood. Among the 30 or so participants with HIV, eleven were female. Results the study describes overall, beyond this receptor: Starting ART was linked to a significant rise in TRB diversity, yet even with long-term ART the diversity remained significantly lower than in transplant donor controls. Limited PBMC availability meant only the TCR beta chain was sequenced, without alpha chain pairing. CDR3 length ranges in HIV repertoires were narrower than in controls, and network structure suggested an antigen-experienced repertoire with only a slight naive shift after ART. The samples span the years 2004 to 2017, and the ART regimens used at that time may not be as effective as current regimens. No data were available on ART adherence, viral resistance or therapy changes, limiting inferences about post-ART repertoire changes. Because pre-ART samples had limited cell numbers, profiling was done on unsorted PBMC rather than on sorted CD4+ and CD8+ T cells. The repertoire was dominated across all time points by expanded TRB clones identified before ART initiation, although this dominance was seen to fluctuate and to decrease in many PLHIV after ART.

Via the germline V gene, CDR1 is MDHEN and CDR2 SYDVKM. The CDR3 goes from the cysteine to the phenylalanine over 14 residues. Only the CDR3 DNA is retained, 42 bases long and in frame from the first base. V loses 6 bases at its end and J loses 3 bases; junction bases beyond the gene matches: 5. A remark on this clone: Its recognized antigen is unknown. The sample holds no much larger clone one base away, and base qualities are not on file.

Sequencing of the TRB variable region was done with the immunoSEQ hsTCRB v3.0 assay at survey level resolution. A depth of roughly 35,000-55,000 T-cell genomes per sample was targeted for TRB sequencing. An Illumina MiSeq with a v3 150-cycle kit was used to sequence the pooled TRB libraries. The original methods were these. Analysis of repertoires was carried out in R inside a reproducible Nextflow workflow spanning QC, data transformation and analysis. LymphoSeq2, an R package for exploring AIRR-Seq data, was used to implement the custom analyses. Four samples yielding fewer than 5000 total TRB sequences were excluded, leaving 150 to 200 analyzed HIV repertoires. Of the 188 retained HIV repertoires, roughly 61 were collected before and approximately 130 after ART initiation. Repertoires were downsampled to 5000 TRB nucleotide sequences, and summary statistics were averaged over 100 downsampling iterations. TRB sequences were retained for analysis only if CDR3 regions of at least seven amino acids were present. Diversity was assessed using a clonality score derived from Shannon entropy and using the Gini coefficient. In the repertoire networks, any two of the top 5000 CDR3 amino acid sequences were connected whenever the two sequences differed by an edit distance of one. For TRB CDR3 amino acid sequences, antigen specificity groups and MHC restriction were predicted with GLIPH2. To flag known CMV, EBV, HIV or tissue antigen associations, CDR3 amino acid sequences were matched against VDJdb and McPAS-TCR. Pre-ART, post-ART and control groups were compared with Wilcoxon signed-rank tests and Holm-Bonferroni correction. Sourced from immuneACCESS, this table was stored by TCRdb with only in-frame sequences that have V and J called. A share of the clones is absent; for the studies checked, an unresolved V gene accounts for under half, and the remainder has no known explanation. Clonal size and the V and J genes are those of that table, whereas D and trimming came from the DNA. The sample includes some 2,500 clones, with 79% observed a single time. In total, the top ten clones hold around 9.4% of the sample.

To be included, a participant needed at least one PBMC sample from before ART initiation plus at least two post-ART samples. Every participant with HIV received treatment in the United States of America. Before DNA extraction, cryopreserved samples of about 0.9-11 million PBMC were thawed and then washed. At the time of the earliest PBMC sample, participants with HIV were aged between roughly 23 and 60 years. Each participant contributed PBMC samples from 1-4 timepoints before ART initiation and 2-8 timepoints after ART initiation, with a median of 7 samples. For every participant, serial HIV viral load, CD4+ T-cell count, ART history and demographic data were obtained. A Qiagen kit on a QIAcube was used to extract genomic DNA from unsorted PBMC, with samples processed in batches of 12.

The input for sequencing was unsorted PBMCs, taken 0.4 years before starting antiretroviral therapy. The TCR was taken from a woman aged 35 to 49 with HIV. The chain is made from TRBV28 and TRBJ2-4; 7 junctional bases match TRBD1. CDR3 sequence: CASRGPGGKNIQYF. The nucleotide sequence reads TGTGCCAGCAGGGGACCAGGGGGCAAAAACATTCAGTACTTC.